The rows below give T cell receptor beta chains drawn from one sample of a study of cytomegalovirus exposure and HLA in healthy donors. Assay: immunoSEQ multiplex PCR; the TCRdb copy retains only in-frame clones and omits some. The table shows 200,000 to 300,000 clones, with more than 75% occurring only once. The sample taken for sequencing was PBMCs. Receptor source: a woman aged 30 to 39 in good health and CMV-seropositive. Both conserved end residues are part of each CDR3. The D gene is left open where the match is weak. Not all rows give a size; the values are once, few, many and, for expanded clones, a class.

abundance,j_gene,d_gene,v_gene,CDR3nt,CDR3aa
-,TRBJ1-1,TRBD1,TRBV6-5,TGTGCCTCCAAGGGACAGCAGAACACTGAAGCTTTCTTT,CASKGQQNTEAFF
-,TRBJ2-5,TRBD1,TRBV7-2,TGTGCCAGCAGCTTTGGGATGACAGGGGATCCGTCGGGAGAGACCCAGTACTTC,CASSFGMTGDPSGETQYF
-,TRBJ1-3,-,TRBV6-1,TGTGCCAGCAGTGAATCGGGATCCGGAAACACCATATATTTT,CASSESGSGNTIYF
-,TRBJ1-1,TRBD1,TRBV7-9,TGTGCCAGCAGCACCGGGACAGGGGAGAACACTGAAGCTTTCTTT,CASSTGTGENTEAFF
-,TRBJ2-7,-,TRBV6-1,TGTGCCAGCAGTTTACAGGGAGGGGCCGACGAGCAGTACTTC,CASSLQGGADEQYF
-,TRBJ1-2,-,TRBV7-9,TGTGCCAGCCTACTCCTGCCAGGAGGGAATGGCTACACCTTC,CASLLLPGGNGYTF
-,TRBJ2-7,-,TRBV5-6,TGTGCCAGCAGCCGGGACAACGGCTACGAGCAGTACTTC,CASSRDNGYEQYF
-,TRBJ1-5,TRBD1,TRBV4-1,TGCGCCAGCAGCCAACTCACAGGGGGCGGTCCGCAGCCCCAGCATTTT,CASSQLTGGGPQPQHF
-,TRBJ2-1,TRBD2,TRBV5-1,TGCGCCAGCAGCCTCACGGGACTAGCGGTGCAGGAGCAGTTCTTC,CASSLTGLAVQEQFF
-,TRBJ1-2,TRBD1,TRBV28,TGTGCCAGCAGTAGTGGACAGGGTGGCTACACCTTC,CASSSGQGGYTF
-,TRBJ2-1,-,TRBV6-4,TGTGCCAGCAGTGACAGGTCGGGAGACTACAATGAGCAGTTCTTC,CASSDRSGDYNEQFF
once,TRBJ1-4,-,TRBV21-1,TGTGCCAGCAGCAAACCGACAGGCCGGAATGAAAAACTGTTTTTT,CASSKPTGRNEKLFF
-,TRBJ1-5,TRBD1,TRBV29-1,TGCAGCGTGGTGACAGGGGGCGGTCAGCCCCAGCATTTT,CSVVTGGGQPQHF
-,TRBJ2-2,TRBD2,TRBV7-6,TGTGCCAGCAGCTTAGGACTAGCGGGGAACACCGGGGAGCTGTTTTTT,CASSLGLAGNTGELFF
-,TRBJ2-1,TRBD2,TRBV27,TGTGCCAGCAGTTTTGGGACTAGCGGGACTAATGAGCAGTTCTTC,CASSFGTSGTNEQFF
-,TRBJ1-4,TRBD1,TRBV30,TGTGCCTCCCTAGTCGGACAGGGGGCGCCCCGGGGGAAACTGTTTTTT,CASLVGQGAPRGKLFF
-,TRBJ2-7,-,TRBV7-2,TGTGCCAGCAGCTTACTCGGACTTGCCTACGAGCAGTACTTC,CASSLLGLAYEQYF
-,TRBJ1-5,-,TRBV15,TGTGCCACCAGCAGGTCCGGGGGGTTTCAGCCCCAGCATTTT,CATSRSGGFQPQHF